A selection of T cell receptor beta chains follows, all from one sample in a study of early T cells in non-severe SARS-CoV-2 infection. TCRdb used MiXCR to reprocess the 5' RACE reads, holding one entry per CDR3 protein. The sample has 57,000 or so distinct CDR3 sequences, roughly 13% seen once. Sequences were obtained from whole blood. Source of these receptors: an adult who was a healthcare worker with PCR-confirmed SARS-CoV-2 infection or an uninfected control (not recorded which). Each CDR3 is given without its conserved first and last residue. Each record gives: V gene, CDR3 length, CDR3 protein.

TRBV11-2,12,ASSLDYASYEQY
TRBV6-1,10,ASNQGGYEQY
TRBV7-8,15,ASSLDGASGSYNEQF
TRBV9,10,ANSPQGTEAF
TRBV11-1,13,ASSSPTAVSYEQY
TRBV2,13,ASSSLPWRTDTQY
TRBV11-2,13,ASSLVVRVGETQY
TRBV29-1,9,SVQEIEKLF
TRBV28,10,ASRRNTDTQY
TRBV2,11,ASDGQGQTEAF
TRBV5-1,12,ASSAGPGNTEAF
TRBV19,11,ASSMRTNYEQY
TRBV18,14,ASSPTFSRGNTEAF
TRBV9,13,ASSVVPSATYEQY
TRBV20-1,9,SARQVYGYT
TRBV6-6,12,ASSSSGGNAEAF
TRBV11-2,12,ASSFQVSQETQY
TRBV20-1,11,SAPSSRGHEQY
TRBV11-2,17,ASSPSTGNPNSSGNTIY
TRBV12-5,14,ASGRGLAVGADTQY
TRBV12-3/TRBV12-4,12,ASSLVRGSTEAF
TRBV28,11,ASRRAGANVLT
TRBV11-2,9,ASSPLDEQY
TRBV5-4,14,ASSFPDSSGANVLT
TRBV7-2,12,ASSWGPKSNGYT
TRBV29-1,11,SVEAAMNTEAF
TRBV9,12,ASSAEDRAIEAF
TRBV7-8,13,ASSFVRGRSGELF
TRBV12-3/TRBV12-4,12,ASRPGTANQPQH
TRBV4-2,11,ASSQEFGVGQY
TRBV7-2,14,ASSSPHSGRVNEQF
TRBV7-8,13,ASSLVGTGTYEQY
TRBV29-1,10,SVDGRGYEQY
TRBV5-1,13,ASSLAGRVTDTQY
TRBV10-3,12,AIKGDRVPYEQY
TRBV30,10,AGRQGADGYT
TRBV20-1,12,SASGAASNTEAF
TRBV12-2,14,ASRFLNDTGTETQY
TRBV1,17,TSSQDGPSTSGRALGQY
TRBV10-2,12,ASRVDRVNTEAF
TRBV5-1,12,ASSSLAVTDTQY
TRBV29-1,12,SVVPSGEGDTQY
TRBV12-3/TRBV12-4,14,ASTGTGTSGANVLT
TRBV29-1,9,SVPLTVQRI
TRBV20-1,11,SAKEQGNQPQH
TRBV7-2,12,ASSSAGELSGYA
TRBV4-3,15,ASSQDASRSRQDTQY
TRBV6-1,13,ASIPGQGGVTEAF